The 5 T cell receptor beta chains presented below share a single source sample, sequenced in a study of blood T cell repertoires in COVID-19. The data were produced by immunoSEQ multiplex PCR, yet TCRdb's version contains in-frame clones alone and is incomplete. Of 100,000 to 120,000 clones in the sample, 72% were seen once. Sequences were obtained from peripheral blood. The receptor set was obtained from an older woman with acute or convalescent COVID-19.

The chain recombines TRBV30 with TRBJ1-4; D is ambiguous. CDR3 length: 14 amino acids. Germline V gene data show CDR1 as GTSNPN and CDR2 as SVGIG (reference sequence). The ends were cut back, 0 bases at V and 8 bases at J, with 13 bases in the middle. The DNA for the CDR3 is TGTGCCTGGAGTGTGCAGGTCCGATACGAAAAACTGTTTTTT. Translation gives CAWSVQVRYEKLFF.

The gene calls are TRBV18 and TRBJ1-5, with D maybe TRBD1 (6 bases). CDR1 is KGHSH and CDR2 is LQKENI in the germline V gene. V lost 3 bases and J lost 0, with 12 bases in between. The CDR3 contains 16 residues. The CDR3 nucleotides read TGTGCCAGCTCACCGGGGACACCTTATAGCAATCAGCCCCAGCATTTT. The encoded protein is CASSPGTPYSNQPQHF.

The CDR3: CASSHRQATNEKLFF. DNA of the CDR3: TGTGCCAGCTCACACCGACAGGCAACTAATGAAAAACTGTTTTTT. V usage is TRBV18 and J usage is TRBJ1-4; a possible D gene is TRBD1 (6 bases). V was trimmed by 4 bases and J by 0 bases, leaving 9 bases between them. The CDR3 has 15 residues. CDR1 is KGHSH and CDR2 is LQKENI in the germline V gene.

This sequence joins TRBV7-2 and TRBJ2-1; tentative D call: TRBD2 (6 bases). This CDR3 region has 16 residues. Germline CDR1 and CDR2: SGHTA and FQGNSA. Trimming stripped 5 bases from V and 0 bases from J, with 14 bases between. CDR3 protein: CASSPRDSSSYNEQFF. The DNA of the CDR3 is TGTGCCAGCAGCCCCCGGGACTCGAGCTCCTACAATGAGCAGTTCTTC.

The chain recombines TRBV7-9 with TRBJ2-5; maybe TRBD2 (6 bases). Germline V gene sequence: CDR1 SEHNR, CDR2 FQNEAQ (reference sequence). This CDR3 region has 14 residues. With 1 base removed from V and 5 bases from J, the gap between germline ends came to 11 bases. The CDR3 DNA reads TGTGCCAGCAGCTTAGGTTCGGGGGAGGAGACCCAGTACTTC. This codes for CASSLGSGEETQYF.